This TCR beta chain was found in a study of human T cells and chemical hapten exposure. Study outcomes and limitations: Healthy individuals' immune responses may differ from those of donors, who had alopecia.

In the case of this clonotype: Its antigen is unknown.

Time point of the sample: patch test 3, about 24 weeks after DPC sensitization. As for treatment: therapeutic diphenylcyclopropenone sensitization with weekly scalp DPC. Individual cDNA molecules (in the library) carried attached unique molecular identifiers. TCRdb reanalysed the RACE reads using MiXCR and keeps one entry per CDR3 protein. Here the sample spans some 170,000 distinct CDR3 sequences, 25% to 35% being singletons. This specimen consisted of whole blood, obtained in connection with sensitization to the hapten diphenylcyclopropenone (DPC). This sequence was found in a woman between 18 and 30 years old with alopecia areata. Some clones in this sample may be carry-over from other donors' samples.

CDR3 loop: CASTKTGLNSNQPQHF. The CDR3 nucleotides read TGTGCCAGCACCAAAACAGGGCTAAATAGCAATCAGCCCCAGCATTTT. The chain combines TRBV7-2 with TRBJ1-5, with D possibly TRBD1 on 6 matching bases. V shed 7 bases and J shed 0 bases, with 16 bases lying between them. CDR1 is SGHTA, CDR2 FQGNSA, per germline. The length of the CDR3 is 16 residues.